The rows below give T cell receptor beta chains drawn from one sample of a study of PD-1 blockade in classical Hodgkin lymphoma. Produced via immunoSEQ multiplex PCR; TCRdb's table is partial and in-frame only. The table records more than 20,000 clones, 72% of them present only once. The sample was CD4+ T cells from blood, taken before the fourth cycle of nivolumab. The source is a human donor with classical Hodgkin lymphoma. Each CDR3 is given with its conserved first and last residue.

V gene,J gene,CDR3 protein
TRBV27,TRBJ2-1,CASSSPHGSGGVWGNEQFF
TRBV2,TRBJ2-7,CASRTGRGYEQYF
TRBV7-8,TRBJ1-1,CASRHPSGQNTEAFF
TRBV5-4,TRBJ2-7,CASSKTSGGSYEQYF
TRBV18,TRBJ1-4,CASSPETGLNEKLFF
TRBV20-1,TRBJ2-1,CSAPGLDEQFF
TRBV10-3,TRBJ1-1,CAISDSSGHTEAFF
TRBV15,TRBJ2-7,CATSRGRGMNEQYF
TRBV6-1,TRBJ1-2,CASFHDANYGYTF
TRBV18,TRBJ2-7,CASSPAGQFYEQYF
TRBV2,TRBJ1-4,CASRRTGGRGEKLFF
TRBV2,TRBJ1-2,CASSDSSYGYTF
TRBV4-3,TRBJ1-5,CASSLRTGNQPQHF
TRBV5-1,TRBJ2-2,CASSLQSRGQANTGELFF
TRBV5-6,TRBJ2-5,CASSFDERGTQYF
TRBV20-1,TRBJ1-2,CSAGGGGYTF
TRBV7-8,TRBJ1-1,CASSLEETVAFF
TRBV19,TRBJ1-5,CASSNPTGGYGNQPQHF
TRBV28,TRBJ1-6,CASRGRTGDNSPLHF
TRBV28,TRBJ2-1,CASSLLGAGVAYNEQFF
TRBV7-2,TRBJ2-5,CASTTAGIGTQYF
TRBV28,TRBJ2-3,CASSLWTLPSPTDTQYF
TRBV6-5,TRBJ1-6,CASSYSRDRVVPLHF
TRBV5-1,TRBJ2-1,CASSLARAVYNEQFF
TRBV20-1,TRBJ2-4,CRGAGGNIQYF
TRBV19,TRBJ2-3,CASSIARGGSTDTQYF
TRBV5-4,TRBJ1-4,CASSWDRGKLFF
TRBV2,TRBJ1-4,CASRGDGEKLFF
TRBV5-4,TRBJ1-2,CASSLAENYGYTF
TRBV4-2,TRBJ1-2,CASSRTGGDYGYTF
TRBV7-6,TRBJ1-5,CASSLGPSSNQPQHF
TRBV25-1,TRBJ2-1,CASRSSSGGSYNEQFF
TRBV4-1,TRBJ2-1,CASSQDRLPYNEQFF
TRBV29-1,TRBJ2-5,CSARTGGKTQYF